What follows are 15 T cell receptor gamma chains derived from one specimen sequenced in a study of γδ T cells in repeated Plasmodium falciparum infection. Vgamma9/Vdelta2+ and Vdelta2-negative gammadelta T cells were flow-sorted from PBMC for bulk sequencing. TCRdb re-called clones from the multiplex PCR reads using CATT. This table holds over 25,000 gamma-chain clones, over 2.5% found once. The sample was gamma-delta T cells from blood. The receptors were gathered from a pool of human donors (malaria-infected and uninfected, not separated).

On this clone: The translation of this DNA and the TCRdb protein of a much larger clone differ at residue 11, probably owing to a read error; the protein shown here is translated from the DNA. The CDR3 DNA follows: TGTGCCACCTGGGACATTTCGAATTATTATAGGAAACTCTTT. As protein: CATWDISNYYRKLF. The chain uses TRGV5 and TRGJ1 or TRGJ2. No J segment appears in TCRdb, so it was assigned here by matching the sequence to germline. The CDR3 length is 14 residues. Germline V lookup: CDR1 VINAFY, CDR2 YDVSNSKD.

This clone was observed a handful of times. The genes are TRGV3 and TRGJ1 or TRGJ2. The J gene, missing from TCRdb, was assigned here through DNA to germline matching. The CDR3 length is 16 residues. Trimming removed 5 bases from V and 1 base from J; junction bases left unmatched: 14. The V gene's germline CDR1 is VTNTFY and CDR2 YDVSTARD (reference sequence). The CDR3 loop is CATWVLPPPNYYKKLF. In DNA form, the CDR3 reads TGTGCCACCTGGGTCCTCCCCCCCCCAAATTATTATAAGAAACTCTTT.

Notes on this clone: A read error likely explains why the TCRdb protein, taken from a much larger clone, differs from this DNA's translation at residue 9; the protein shown is translated from the DNA. The chain combines TRGV3 with TRGJ1 or TRGJ2. Germline V lookup: CDR1 VTNTFY, CDR2 YDVSTARD (reference sequence). J was trimmed by 8 bases and V by 0 bases; bases with no gene match: 7. This CDR3 is built from 13 residues. The CDR3 coding sequence is TGTGCCACCTGGGACAGGCTTGGCGATAAGAAACTCTTT. It specifies CATWDRLGDKKLF.

This clone appeared a few times. This DNA's translation and the protein TCRdb lists, from a much larger clone, do not match at residue 11, likely due to a read error; the protein shown is translated from the DNA. V gene TRGV9 combines with J gene TRGJP. This CDR3 has 18 residues. CDR1 GITISATS and CDR2 ISYDGTV come from the germline V gene (reference sequence). CDR3 sequence reads: CALWEVHPQEMGKKIKVF. In DNA form, the CDR3 reads TGTGCCTTGTGGGAGGTTCATCCTCAAGAGATGGGCAAAAAAATCAAGGTATTT.

With regard to this clone: The protein given by TCRdb reflects a much larger clone and differs at residue 4 from this DNA's translation, likely from a read error; the protein shown is the DNA's translation. This chain uses TRGV3 with TRGJ1 or TRGJ2. Germline values: CDR1 VTNTFY, CDR2 YDVSTARD (reference sequence). CDR3 length: 14 residues. CDR3 coding DNA: TGTGCCACCCGGGACAGGCGGTACTACTATAAGAAACTCTTT. This encodes CATRDRRYYYKKLF.

This clone was found many times. This DNA's translation and the protein TCRdb lists, from a much larger clone, do not match at residue 12, likely due to a read error; the protein shown is translated from the DNA. The chain uses TRGV9 and TRGJ1 or TRGJ2. The J gene comes from matching the DNA to germline here; TCRdb lacks it. Germline V gene lookup returns CDR1 GITISATS and CDR2 ISYDGTV (reference sequence). This CDR3 region has 15 residues. The CDR3 sequence is CALWESPEVYYRKLF. Written as DNA, the CDR3 is TGTGCCTTGTGGGAGTCCCCGGAGGTTTATTATAGGAAACTCTTT.

There are many counts of this clone. The chain carries TRGV5 and TRGJ1 or TRGJ2. Losses at the gene ends were 5 bases for V and 3 bases for J; bases not matched to a gene: 4. Germline CDR1 reads VINAFY; CDR2 reads YDVSNSKD. The CDR3 extends over 12 amino acids. The CDR3 DNA reads as TGTGCCACCTGGGCGCGTTATTATAAGAAACTCTTT. Amino acids: CATWARYYKKLF.

This clone was seen at least ten times. The V gene is TRGV2, the J gene TRGJP2. The V segment lost 0 bases and the J segment 3 bases; nucleotides outside the gene matches: 7. This CDR3 contains 16 residues. Germline V gene lookup returns CDR1 EGSNGY and CDR2 YDSYNSKV. CDR3 protein: CATWDGRGGSDWIKTF. DNA of the CDR3: TGTGCCACCTGGGACGGGCGGGGAGGTAGTGATTGGATCAAGACGTTT.

In this sample, this clone turned up many times. The TCRdb protein, from a much larger clone, departs from this DNA's translation at residue 6, likely by read error; the protein shown derives from the DNA. This rearrangement joins TRGV9 to TRGJ1 or TRGJ2. TCRdb records no J gene; here it was assigned by comparing the DNA to germline. Germline CDR1 and CDR2: GITISATS and ISYDGTV (reference sequence). V shed 2 bases and J 7 bases; nucleotides not matched to a gene: 11. CDR3 size: 14 residues. CDR3 sequence reads: CALWEAVPGYKKLF. The CDR3 DNA is TGTGCCTTGTGGGAGGCGGTACCGGGGTATAAGAAACTCTTT.

This clone was observed a handful of times. TCRdb's entry gives the protein of a much larger clone, which mismatches this DNA's translation at residue 14, likely from a read error; the protein reported here is translated from the DNA. The chain joins TRGV8 to TRGJP1. TCRdb gives no J gene; it was assigned here by matching the DNA to germline. The germline CDR1 and CDR2 sequences are VENAVY and YDSYNSRV. CDR3 length: 17 amino acids. The CDR3 protein is CATWDINRLASGWYKIF. Here the CDR3 DNA reads TGTGCCACCTGGGATATTAACCGCTTAGCTTCTGGTTGGTACAAGATATTT.

This clone was seen more than once but under ten times. This likely stems from a read error, as it lies one base from a far larger clone. Other DNA sequences within the sample encode an identical CDR3. J is TRGJ1 or TRGJ2 and V is TRGV9. Germline matching of the DNA provided the J gene here, since TCRdb leaves it blank. From germline, CDR1 is GITISATS and CDR2 ISYDGTV (reference sequence). The length of the CDR3 is 14 residues. The CDR3 nucleotides read TGTGCCCTGTGGGAGGTGGGTCGGAATTATAAGAAACTCTTT. Protein product: CALWEVGRNYKKLF.

V usage is TRGV9 and J usage is TRGJP. TCRdb does not report a J gene; here it was assigned by matching the DNA to germline references. CDR1 and CDR2 from the germline V gene are GITISATS and ISYDGTV (reference sequence). V lost 0 bases and J lost 16; bases outside the gene matches: 15. This CDR3 spans 17 amino acids. The CDR3 sequence is CALWEVRKSWAKKIKVF. In DNA, the CDR3 is TGTGCCTTGTGGGAGGTGCGGAAGAGTTGGGCAAAAAAAATCAAGGTATTT.

In its sample, this clone was seen a few times. The amino acid sequence in TCRdb belongs to a much larger clone and departs from this DNA's translation at residue 10, likely a sequencing read error; the sequence shown is translated from the DNA. The chain carries TRGV2 and TRGJ1 or TRGJ2. The J gene comes from matching the DNA to germline here; TCRdb lacks it. Germline assignment: CDR1 EGSNGY and CDR2 YDSYNSKV. With 0 bases clipped from V and 8 bases from J, the junction kept 10 bases outside the gene matches. The CDR3 loop spans 14 amino acids. The CDR3 is CATWDGPVDDKKLF. CDR3 nucleotide sequence: TGTGCCACCTGGGACGGGCCTGTGGATGATAAGAAACTCTTT.

A word on this clone: A far larger clone is a single base away, which makes a read error likely. Other DNA sequences from this sample encode an identical CDR3 as well. Here the V gene is TRGV2, but the J gene went uncalled. The length of the CDR3 is 32 residues. CDR1 is EGSNGY, CDR2 YDSYNSKV, per germline. This CDR3 reads CATWDGRRIIRNSLAVEQHLLSQVSIGRIQHF. The CDR3 nucleotides read TGTGCCACCTGGGACGGGCGGCGCATTATAAGAAACTCATTGGCAGTGGAACAACACTTGTTGTCACAGGTAAGTATCGGAAGAATACAACATTTC.

By sample fraction, this clone is medium-sized. The V and J genes are TRGV9 and TRGJP. Losses at the gene ends were 0 bases for V and 6 bases for J; bases not matched to a gene: 5. The CDR3 sequence is 17 residues long. Germline CDR1 GITISATS, CDR2 ISYDGTV (reference sequence). The CDR3: CALWEVLGELGKKIKVF. For the CDR3, the DNA is TGTGCCTTGTGGGAGGTGCTGGGAGAGTTGGGCAAAAAAATCAAGGTATTT.